A selection of T cell receptor beta chains follows, all from one sample in a study of blood T cell repertoires in COVID-19. Clones were sequenced by immunoSEQ multiplex PCR, and TCRdb holds only the in-frame ones, with some missing. Found here are fewer than 300,000 clones, roughly 91% of them singletons; the top ten hold roughly 0.8%. The sequenced sample was peripheral blood. Source of these receptors: a man in his thirties or forties with acute or convalescent COVID-19. CDR3s include the opening cysteine and the closing phenylalanine or tryptophan. The order of the fields is V gene, clone size, D gene, J gene, CDR3 protein, CDR3 DNA. A D gene is named only where the DNA matches it firmly. The listing skips clone size in some rows; elsewhere it reads once, few, many or a size class.

>TRBV12-1|-|-|TRBJ2-1
CASSFGIGQTYNEQFF
TGTGCCAGCAGCTTTGGTATTGGACAGACCTACAATGAGCAGTTCTTC
>TRBV28|-|-|TRBJ2-7
CASSLGTFSYEQYF
TGTGCCAGCAGTTTAGGGACTTTCTCCTACGAGCAGTACTTC
>TRBV5-4|-|TRBD1|TRBJ2-7
CASSSGTAYEQYF
TGTGCCAGTTCGTCGGGGACAGCCTACGAGCAGTACTTC
>TRBV19|-|TRBD1|TRBJ1-5
CASITGTGTRSNQPQHF
TGTGCCAGTATAACCGGGACAGGGACGAGGAGCAATCAGCCCCAGCATTTT
>TRBV19|-|TRBD1|TRBJ1-6
CASSPGTGGSSPLHF
TGTGCCAGTAGTCCAGGGACAGGGGGTAGTTCACCCCTCCACTTT
>TRBV29-1|-|TRBD2|TRBJ2-2
CSVDSGSYTGELFF
TGCAGCGTTGATAGCGGGAGTTATACCGGGGAGCTGTTTTTT
>TRBV7-8|-|TRBD1|TRBJ1-1
CASSPNRGRVTEAFF
TGTGCCAGCAGCCCAAACAGGGGGCGGGTCACTGAAGCTTTCTTT
>TRBV5-8|-|-|TRBJ1-6
CASSNPYRDGNSPLHF
TGTGCCAGCAGCAATCCTTACAGGGATGGGAATTCACCCCTCCACTTT
>TRBV28|once|-|TRBJ1-1
CASSITGVYMNTEAFF
TGTGCCAGCAGTATTACAGGAGTCTACATGAACACTGAAGCTTTCTTT
>TRBV28|-|-|TRBJ1-2
CASSLYWTTNYGYTF
TGTGCCAGCAGTTTATATTGGACAACTAACTATGGCTACACCTTC
>TRBV7-3|-|TRBD1|TRBJ1-3
CASSLQGENTIYF
TGTGCCAGCAGCCTACAGGGGGAAAACACCATATATTTT
>TRBV6-5|-|-|TRBJ2-1
CASREGLGLYNEQFF
TGTGCCAGCAGGGAGGGGTTGGGGCTATACAATGAGCAGTTCTTC
>TRBV2|-|-|TRBJ1-5
CASSRQVLNQPQHF
TGTGCCAGCAGTCGCCAGGTCCTTAATCAGCCCCAGCATTTT
>TRBV28|-|-|TRBJ1-2
CASSTGVYGYTF
TGTGCCAGCAGTACCGGGGTGTATGGCTACACCTTC
>TRBV4-1|-|-|TRBJ1-4
CASSPPQGSTNEKLFF
TGCGCCAGCAGCCCACCCCAGGGCTCAACTAATGAAAAACTGTTTTTT
>TRBV5-1|once|TRBD1|TRBJ2-7
CASSSGGTGYEQYF
TGCGCCAGCAGCTCTGGGGGGACAGGGTACGAGCAGTACTTC
>TRBV18|-|TRBD2|TRBJ2-1
CASSAAAGGIYNEQFF
TGTGCCAGCTCGGCGGCAGCGGGGGGGATTTACAATGAGCAGTTCTTC
>TRBV5-1|-|-|TRBJ1-1
CASSLLSINTEAFF
TGCGCCAGCAGCTTGCTCAGTATTAACACTGAAGCTTTCTTT
>TRBV28|-|TRBD1|TRBJ1-4
CASTVTGGSGEKLFF
TGTGCCAGCACCGTAACAGGGGGCAGCGGTGAAAAACTGTTTTTT
>TRBV27|-|-|TRBJ2-2
CASGSQGTGELFF
TGTGCCAGCGGTTCTCAGGGTACCGGGGAGCTGTTTTTT
>TRBV10-1|-|TRBD2|TRBJ2-1
CASSGGLAGNNEQFF
TGCGCCAGCAGCGGAGGACTAGCGGGAAACAATGAGCAGTTCTTC
>TRBV15|-|TRBD1|TRBJ1-6
CATRETDRMGGATPLHF
TGTGCCACCAGGGAGACGGACAGGATGGGTGGTGCGACACCCCTCCACTTT
>TRBV30|once|TRBD2|TRBJ2-6
CAWSGREGRSGANVLTF
TGTGCCTGGAGTGGGAGGGAGGGCCGTTCTGGGGCCAACGTCCTGACTTTC
>TRBV12-1|-|-|TRBJ2-7
CASIFGGGSRPEQYF
-
>TRBV24-1|-|-|TRBJ1-2
CATSFTPPQGNYGYTF
TGTGCCACCAGTTTTACCCCCCCACAGGGAAATTATGGCTACACCTTC
>TRBV3-1/TRBV3-2|-|TRBD1|TRBJ1-6
CASSPDRDSSPLHF
TGTGCCAGCAGCCCCGACAGGGACTCTTCACCCCTCCACTTT
>TRBV30|-|TRBD1|TRBJ2-6
CAWSVLRDRGSGANVLTF
TGTGCCTGGAGTGTATTGAGGGACAGGGGGTCTGGGGCCAACGTCCTGACTTTC
>TRBV7-9|few|TRBD1|TRBJ1-5
CASSSFGTGQQPQHF
TGTGCCAGCAGCTCCTTCGGGACAGGACAACAGCCCCAGCATTTT
>TRBV5-1|-|-|TRBJ1-5
CASSPTGSTQPQHF
TGCGCCAGCAGCCCCACAGGGTCGACTCAGCCCCAGCATTTT
>TRBV3-1/TRBV3-2|-|-|TRBJ1-3
CASSQVSGSGNTIYF
TGTGCCAGCAGCCAAGTTTCAGGTTCTGGAAACACCATATATTTT
>TRBV7-9|-|TRBD2|TRBJ2-3
CASSLARASGGTDTQYF
TGTGCCAGCAGCTTAGCGCGTGCTAGCGGGGGCACAGATACGCAGTATTTT
>TRBV10-3|-|TRBD1|TRBJ2-7
CATKGQAVGMKYGEQYF
TGTGCCACGAAAGGACAGGCGGTCGGAATGAAATACGGTGAGCAGTACTTC
>TRBV2|few|TRBD1|TRBJ1-5
CASMEQGVNQPQHF
TGTGCCAGCATGGAGCAGGGGGTTAATCAGCCCCAGCATTTT
>TRBV5-6|-|-|TRBJ2-5
CASSTRETQYF
TGTGCCAGCAGCACCCGGGAGACCCAGTACTTC
>TRBV7-3|-|-|TRBJ2-5
CASSLTNQETQYF
TGTGCCAGCAGCTTAACCAACCAAGAGACCCAGTACTTC
>TRBV3-1/TRBV3-2|-|TRBD1|TRBJ1-2
CASSHRDRNYGYTF
TGTGCCAGCAGCCACCGGGACAGAAACTATGGCTACACCTTC
>TRBV19|-|-|TRBJ2-2
CASSRQFLFPGELFF
TGTGCCAGTAGTAGACAGTTCTTATTCCCCGGGGAGCTGTTTTTT
>TRBV30|-|TRBD2|TRBJ2-7
CAWSYRPSGLAGGPYEQYF
TGTGCCTGGAGTTATAGACCTTCGGGACTAGCGGGAGGGCCTTACGAGCAGTACTTC
>TRBV2|few|-|TRBJ1-5
CASSEAYLVGNQPQHF
TGTGCCAGCAGTGAAGCTTATCTAGTGGGCAATCAGCCCCAGCATTTT
>TRBV19|-|TRBD1|TRBJ1-5
CASRDRASNQPQHF
TGTGCCAGTAGGGACAGGGCTAGCAATCAGCCCCAGCATTTT
>TRBV6-5|few|-|TRBJ2-1
CASTWELRGEQFF
TGTGCCAGCACGTGGGAGCTACGGGGTGAGCAGTTCTTC
>TRBV10-2|-|TRBD1|TRBJ1-2
CASSAGTGLGGYTF
TGCGCCAGCAGTGCTGGGACAGGGCTTGGAGGCTACACCTTC
>TRBV5-1|-|TRBD1|TRBJ2-4
CASSLNEGTGSRNIQYF
TGCGCCAGCAGCTTGAATGAGGGGACAGGGAGCCGAAACATTCAGTACTTC
>TRBV7-2|-|-|TRBJ1-1
CASSFGQNLPEAFF
TGTGCCAGCAGCTTTGGACAGAACCTTCCTGAAGCTTTCTTT
>TRBV7-2|-|TRBD2|TRBJ2-3
CASSPHGAGGPTDTQYF
TGTGCCAGCAGCCCGCATGGGGCGGGAGGGCCGACAGATACGCAGTATTTT
>TRBV28|-|-|TRBJ1-1
CASSQGPMGTEAFF
TGTGCCAGCAGCCAGGGCCCCATGGGTACTGAAGCTTTCTTT
>TRBV7-2|once|TRBD2|TRBJ2-1
CASSSGTSGYNEQFF
TGTGCCAGCAGCTCCGGGACTAGCGGCTACAATGAGCAGTTCTTC
>TRBV5-1|few|TRBD2|TRBJ2-2
CASSVSGANTGELFF
TGCGCCAGCAGCGTTAGCGGGGCTAACACCGGGGAGCTGTTTTTT
>TRBV7-2|once|TRBD2|TRBJ2-3
CASSFLRLADPDTQYF
TGTGCCAGCAGCTTCTTACGCCTAGCGGATCCAGATACGCAGTATTTT
>TRBV6-6|-|TRBD2|TRBJ2-5
CASSKIAGTSGETQYF
TGTGCCAGCAGCAAAATCGCCGGGACTAGCGGAGAGACCCAGTACTTC
>TRBV29-1|-|TRBD2|TRBJ2-1
CSVGWGGNEQFF
TGCAGCGTTGGATGGGGGGGCAATGAGCAGTTCTTC